The text below deals with one T cell receptor beta chain. There are 13 residues in the CDR3. Germline assignment: CDR1 SQVTM and CDR2 ANQGSEA. With 0 bases removed from V and 5 bases from J, the gap between germline ends came to 10 bases. Regions amplified from RNA transcripts were the TCR beta CDR3 regions. The HTBI primer set served for first-round RT-PCR of the TCR CDR3. One entry per CDR3 protein results from TCRdb running MiXCR on the multiplex PCR reads. The data hold some 460,000 distinct CDR3 sequences, with 15% to 17% observed a single time. This record comes from a study of T cells in Graves' hyperthyroidism and ophthalmopathy.

The source material was blood. V and J are TRBV29-1 and TRBJ2-5; D unclear. The sequence was obtained from a young woman with Graves' hyperthyroidism. CDR3 in DNA: TGCAGCGTTGAAGAAGGCGCTAGGGAGACCCAGTACTTC. Its protein product is CSVEEGARETQYF.